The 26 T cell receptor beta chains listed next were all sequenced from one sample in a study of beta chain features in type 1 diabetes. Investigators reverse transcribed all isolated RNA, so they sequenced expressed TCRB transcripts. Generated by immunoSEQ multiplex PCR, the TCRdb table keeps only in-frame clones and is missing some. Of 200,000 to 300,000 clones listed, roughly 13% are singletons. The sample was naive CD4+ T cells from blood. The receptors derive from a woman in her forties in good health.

DNA for the CDR3: TGTGCCAGCAGCGTAGCACCCCGTGAGGGATGGGGACACACAGATACGCAGTATTTT. Its protein product is CASSVAPREGWGHTDTQYF. The chain links TRBV5-6 to TRBJ2-3; possibly TRBD1 for D (6 bases). The length of the CDR3 is 19 residues. V was pared by 4 bases and J by 2 bases, with 26 bases between. Germline V CDR1 and CDR2: SGHDT, YYEEEE.

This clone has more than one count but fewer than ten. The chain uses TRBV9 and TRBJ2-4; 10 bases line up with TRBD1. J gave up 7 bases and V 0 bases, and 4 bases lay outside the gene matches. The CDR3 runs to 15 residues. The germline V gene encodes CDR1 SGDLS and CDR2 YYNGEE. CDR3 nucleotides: TGTGCCAGCAGCGTAGAAGGGACAGGGGTTAACATTCAGTACTTC. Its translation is CASSVEGTGVNIQYF.

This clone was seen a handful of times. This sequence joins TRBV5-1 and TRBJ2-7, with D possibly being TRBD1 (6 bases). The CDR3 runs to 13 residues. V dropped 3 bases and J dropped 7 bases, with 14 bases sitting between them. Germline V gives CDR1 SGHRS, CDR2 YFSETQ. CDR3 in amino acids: CASSSTGKTEQYF. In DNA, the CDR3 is TGCGCCAGCAGCTCTACAGGGAAAACAGAGCAGTACTTC.

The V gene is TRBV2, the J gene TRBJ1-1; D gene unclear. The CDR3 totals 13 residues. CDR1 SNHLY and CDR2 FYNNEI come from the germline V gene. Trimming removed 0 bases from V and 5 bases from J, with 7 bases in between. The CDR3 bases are TGTGCCAGCAGTGAAGCGCTTCGGACTGAAGCTTTCTTT. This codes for CASSEALRTEAFF.

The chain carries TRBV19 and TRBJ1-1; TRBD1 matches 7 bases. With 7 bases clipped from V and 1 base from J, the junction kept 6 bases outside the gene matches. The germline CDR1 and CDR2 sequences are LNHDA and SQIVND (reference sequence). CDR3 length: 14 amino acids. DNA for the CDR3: TGTGCCAGTAAAACCGGGACAGCGAACACTGAAGCTTTCTTT. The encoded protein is CASKTGTANTEAFF.

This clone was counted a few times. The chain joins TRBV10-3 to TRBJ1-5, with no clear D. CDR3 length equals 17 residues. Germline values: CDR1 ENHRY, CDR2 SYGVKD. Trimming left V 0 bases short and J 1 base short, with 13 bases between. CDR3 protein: CAISESIGGSSNQPQHF. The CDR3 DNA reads TGTGCCATCAGTGAGTCGATCGGAGGGTCGAGCAATCAGCCCCAGCATTTT.

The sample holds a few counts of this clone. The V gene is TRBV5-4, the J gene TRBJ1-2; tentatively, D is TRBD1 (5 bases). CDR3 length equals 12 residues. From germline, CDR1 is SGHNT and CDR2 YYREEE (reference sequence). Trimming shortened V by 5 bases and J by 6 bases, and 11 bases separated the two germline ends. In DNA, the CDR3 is TGTGCCAGCAGGCAGGGAGGGGATGGCTACACCTTC. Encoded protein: CASRQGGDGYTF.

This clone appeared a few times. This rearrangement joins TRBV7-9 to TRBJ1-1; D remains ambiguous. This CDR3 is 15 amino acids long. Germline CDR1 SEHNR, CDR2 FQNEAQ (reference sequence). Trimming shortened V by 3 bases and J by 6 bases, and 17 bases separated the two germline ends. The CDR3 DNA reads TGTGCCAGCAGCTTGGGAGCTCTGGGGAGGTCTGAAGCTTTCTTT. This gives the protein CASSLGALGRSEAFF.

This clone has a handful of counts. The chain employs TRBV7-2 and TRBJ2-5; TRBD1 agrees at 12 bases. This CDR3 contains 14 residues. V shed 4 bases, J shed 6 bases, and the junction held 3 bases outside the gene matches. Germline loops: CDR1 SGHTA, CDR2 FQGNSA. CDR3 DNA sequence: TGTGCCAGCAGCTCGGGACAGGGGGCGAAGACCCAGTACTTC. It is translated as CASSSGQGAKTQYF.

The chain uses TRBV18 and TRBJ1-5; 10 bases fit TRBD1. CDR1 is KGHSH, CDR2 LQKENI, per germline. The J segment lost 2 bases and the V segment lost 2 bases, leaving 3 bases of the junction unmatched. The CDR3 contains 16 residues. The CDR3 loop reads CASSPTGTGGNQPQHF. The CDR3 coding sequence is TGTGCCAGCTCACCAACCGGGACAGGGGGCAATCAGCCCCAGCATTTT.

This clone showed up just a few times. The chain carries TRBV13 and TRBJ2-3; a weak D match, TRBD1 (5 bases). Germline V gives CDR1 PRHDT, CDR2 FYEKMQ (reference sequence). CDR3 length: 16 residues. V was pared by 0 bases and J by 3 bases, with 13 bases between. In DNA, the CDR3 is TGTGCCAGCAGCTTAGGAGGGGTAAGGGGTACAGATACGCAGTATTTT. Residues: CASSLGGVRGTDTQYF.

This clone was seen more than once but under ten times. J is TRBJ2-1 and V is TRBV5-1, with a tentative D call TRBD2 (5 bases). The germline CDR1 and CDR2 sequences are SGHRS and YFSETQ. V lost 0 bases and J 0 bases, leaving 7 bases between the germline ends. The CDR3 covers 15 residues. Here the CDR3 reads CASSLDGNSYNEQFF. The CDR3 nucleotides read TGCGCCAGCAGCTTGGACGGGAACTCCTACAATGAGCAGTTCTTC.

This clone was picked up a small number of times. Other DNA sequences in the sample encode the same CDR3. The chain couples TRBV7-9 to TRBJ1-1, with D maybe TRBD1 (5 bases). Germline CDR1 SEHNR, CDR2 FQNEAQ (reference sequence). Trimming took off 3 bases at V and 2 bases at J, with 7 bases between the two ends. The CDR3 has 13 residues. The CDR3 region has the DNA TGTGCCAGCAGCTTTCAGGGCAACACTGAAGCTTTCTTT. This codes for CASSFQGNTEAFF.

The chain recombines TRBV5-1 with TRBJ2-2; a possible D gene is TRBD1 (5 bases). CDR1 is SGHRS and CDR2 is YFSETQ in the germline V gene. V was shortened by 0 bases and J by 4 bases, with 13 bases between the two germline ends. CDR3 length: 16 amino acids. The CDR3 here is CASSLARDRSTGELFF. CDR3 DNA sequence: TGCGCCAGCAGCTTGGCCCGAGACAGAAGCACCGGGGAGCTGTTTTTT.

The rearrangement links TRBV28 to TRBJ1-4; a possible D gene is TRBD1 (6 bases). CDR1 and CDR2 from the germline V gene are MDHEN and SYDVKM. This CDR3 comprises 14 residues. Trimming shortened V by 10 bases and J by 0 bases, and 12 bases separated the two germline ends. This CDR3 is CATRDTTTNEKLFF. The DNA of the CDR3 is TGTGCCACTCGGGACACGACAACTAATGAAAAACTGTTTTTT.

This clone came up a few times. CDR3 nucleotide sequence: TGCGCCAGCAGCTTTGGGGGGACAGCTGACAATGAGCAGTTCTTC. Amino acid sequence: CASSFGGTADNEQFF. This rearrangement joins TRBV5-1 to TRBJ2-1; D may be TRBD1 (7 bases). CDR1 is SGHRS, CDR2 YFSETQ, per germline. Trimming removed 2 bases from V and 5 bases from J, with 14 bases in between. The CDR3 contains 15 residues.

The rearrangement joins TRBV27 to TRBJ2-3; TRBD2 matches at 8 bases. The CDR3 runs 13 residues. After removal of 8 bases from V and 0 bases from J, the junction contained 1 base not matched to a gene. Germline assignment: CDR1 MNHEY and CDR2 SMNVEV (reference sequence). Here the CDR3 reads CASRGGSTDTQYF. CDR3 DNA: TGTGCCAGCCGCGGGGGGAGCACAGATACGCAGTATTTT.

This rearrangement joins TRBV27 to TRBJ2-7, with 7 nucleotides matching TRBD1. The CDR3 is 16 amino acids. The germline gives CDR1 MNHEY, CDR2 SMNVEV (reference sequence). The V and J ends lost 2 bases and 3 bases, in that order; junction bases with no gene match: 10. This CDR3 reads CASSLRSLRQGYEQYF. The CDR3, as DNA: TGTGCCAGCAGTTTAAGGAGCCTGCGACAGGGCTACGAGCAGTACTTC.

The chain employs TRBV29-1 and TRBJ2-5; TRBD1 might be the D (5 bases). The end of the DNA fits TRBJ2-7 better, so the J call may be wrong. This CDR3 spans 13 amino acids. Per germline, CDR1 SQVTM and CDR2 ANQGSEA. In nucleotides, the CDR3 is TGCAGCGTTTCCCCCTCAGGGATCTACGAGCAGTACTTC. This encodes CSVSPSGIYEQYF.

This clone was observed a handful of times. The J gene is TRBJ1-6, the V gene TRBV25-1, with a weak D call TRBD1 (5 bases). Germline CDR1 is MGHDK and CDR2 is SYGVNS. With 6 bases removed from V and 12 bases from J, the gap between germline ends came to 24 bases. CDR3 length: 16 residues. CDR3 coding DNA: TGTGCCAGCAGCCTAAACTCCCCCCACAGGCGGCAACCCCTCCACTTT. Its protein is CASSLNSPHRRQPLHF.

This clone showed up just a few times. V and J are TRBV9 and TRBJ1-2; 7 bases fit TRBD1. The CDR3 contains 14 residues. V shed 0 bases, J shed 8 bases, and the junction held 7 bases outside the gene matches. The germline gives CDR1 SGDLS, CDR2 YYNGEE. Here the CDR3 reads CASSVAATGAGYTF. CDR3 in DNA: TGTGCCAGCAGCGTAGCCGCTACAGGGGCCGGCTACACCTTC.

The chain's CDR3 is CASSSSGSYNEQFF. The CDR3 bases are TGTGCCAGCAGTTCCTCAGGCAGCTACAATGAGCAGTTCTTC. J is TRBJ2-1 and V is TRBV28, with D unclear. The germline V gene encodes CDR1 MDHEN and CDR2 SYDVKM. This CDR3 spans 14 amino acids. Deletions cut 4 bases from V and 3 bases from J, with 10 bases between. Full variable domain (outside the CDR3, taken from reference TRBV28 and TRBJ2-1): DVKVTQSSRYLVKRTGEKVFLECVQDMDHENMFWYRQDPGLGLRLIYFSYDVKMKEKGDIPEGYSVSREKKERFSLILESASTNQTSMYLCASSSSGSYNEQFFGPGTRLTVL.

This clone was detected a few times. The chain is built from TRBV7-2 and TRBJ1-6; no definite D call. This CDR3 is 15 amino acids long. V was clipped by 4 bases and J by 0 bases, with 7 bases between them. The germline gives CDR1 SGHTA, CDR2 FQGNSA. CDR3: CASSSSGSYNSPLHF. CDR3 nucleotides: TGTGCCAGCAGCTCGTCCGGCTCCTATAATTCACCCCTCCACTTT.

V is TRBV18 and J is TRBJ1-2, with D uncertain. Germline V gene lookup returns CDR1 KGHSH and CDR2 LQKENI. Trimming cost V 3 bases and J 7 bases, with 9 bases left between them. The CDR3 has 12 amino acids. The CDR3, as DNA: TGTGCCAGCTCACCGAGTGATGCTGGCTACACCTTC. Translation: CASSPSDAGYTF.

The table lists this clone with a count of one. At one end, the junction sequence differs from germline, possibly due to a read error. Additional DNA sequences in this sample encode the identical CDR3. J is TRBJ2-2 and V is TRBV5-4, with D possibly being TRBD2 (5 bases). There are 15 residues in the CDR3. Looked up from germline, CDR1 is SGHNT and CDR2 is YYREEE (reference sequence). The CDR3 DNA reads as TGTGCTAGCAGCTTGGCGAGGGTGAACACCGGGGAGCTGTTTTTT. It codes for CASSLARVNTGELFF.

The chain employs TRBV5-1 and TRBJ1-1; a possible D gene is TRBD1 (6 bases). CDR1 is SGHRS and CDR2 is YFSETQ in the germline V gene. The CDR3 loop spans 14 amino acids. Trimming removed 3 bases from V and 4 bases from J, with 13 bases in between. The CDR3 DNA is TGCGCCAGCAGCTCTGGACAGAGTGGCACTGAAGCTTTCTTT. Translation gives CASSSGQSGTEAFF.